The 14 T cell receptor beta chains given below trace back to one sample, sequenced in a study of cytomegalovirus exposure and HLA in healthy donors. In the PCR, 60 Vbeta and 13 Jbeta primers were used. Clones were sequenced by immunoSEQ multiplex PCR, and TCRdb holds only the in-frame ones, with some missing. The table shows roughly 200,000 clones, with around 82% occurring only once. The sample consisted of PBMCs. The source of these receptors is a man aged 35 to 55 in good health and CMV-seropositive.

V usage is TRBV11-2 and J usage is TRBJ2-7, with TRBD1 matching over 8 bases. Looked up from germline, CDR1 is SGHAT and CDR2 is FQNNGV. This CDR3 has 14 residues. J lost 2 bases, V lost 4 bases, and 4 bases had no gene match. The CDR3 DNA sequence: TGTGCCAGCAGCTACCAGGGACAGGCCTACGAGCAGTACTTC. It specifies CASSYQGQAYEQYF.

The chain employs TRBV7-2 and TRBJ2-1; 7 positions agree with TRBD2. Trimming at V came to 4 bases and at J to 8 bases, leaving 8 bases not matched to a gene. Germline V lookup: CDR1 SGHTA, CDR2 FQGNSA. This CDR3 has 14 residues. The CDR3 spells CASSSGGRGHEQFF. CDR3 sequence (DNA): TGTGCCAGCAGCTCCGGTGGGAGGGGCCATGAGCAGTTCTTC. The entire variable domain, with the rest obtained from reference TRBV7-2 and TRBJ2-1, is as follows: GAGVSQSPSNKVTEKGKDVELRCDPISGHTALYWYRQSLGQGLEFLIYFQGNSAPDKSGLPSDRFSAERTGGSVSTLTIQRTQQEDSAVYLCASSSGGRGHEQFFGPGTRLTVL.

This chain joins TRBV9 and TRBJ1-3; TRBD1 agrees at 9 bases. J was trimmed by 4 bases and V by 4 bases; bases with no gene match: 3. This CDR3 is built from 14 residues. Per the germline V gene, CDR1 is SGDLS and CDR2 is YYNGEE. CDR3 in amino acids: CASSPGQGGNTIYF. DNA of the CDR3: TGTGCCAGCAGCCCGGGACAGGGAGGAAACACCATATATTTT.

The chain recombines TRBV7-3 with TRBJ2-6; D possibly corresponds to TRBD1 (6 bases). This CDR3 spans 16 amino acids. Germline CDR1 and CDR2: SGHTA and FQGTGA. The ends were cut back, 3 bases at V and 1 base at J, with 10 bases in the middle. The CDR3 DNA reads TGTGCCAGCAGCTTGTACAGGGTGTCTGGGGCCAACGTCCTGACTTTC. Residues: CASSLYRVSGANVLTF. Using reference TRBV7-3 and TRBJ2-6 for the parts outside the CDR3, the full variable domain is GAGVSQTPSNKVTEKGKYVELRCDPISGHTALYWYRQSLGQGPEFLIYFQGTGAADDSGLPNDRFFAVRPEGSVSTLKIQRTERGDSAVYLCASSLYRVSGANVLTFGAGSRLTVL.

This chain joins TRBV7-2 and TRBJ2-3; D is ambiguous. This CDR3 region has 15 residues. Germline CDR1 and CDR2: SGHTA and FQGNSA. V lost 3 bases and J 2 bases, leaving 12 bases between the germline ends. The CDR3 nucleotides are TGTGCCAGCAGCTTTACTCAAAACCCCACAGATACGCAGTATTTT. This sequence encodes CASSFTQNPTDTQYF. The whole variable domain, filled in from reference TRBV7-2 and TRBJ2-3, reads GAGVSQSPSNKVTEKGKDVELRCDPISGHTALYWYRQSLGQGLEFLIYFQGNSAPDKSGLPSDRFSAERTGGSVSTLTIQRTQQEDSAVYLCASSFTQNPTDTQYFGPGTRLTVL.

V is TRBV5-1 and J is TRBJ2-2; 10 nucleotides line up with TRBD2. The trim removed 7 bases at V and 1 base at J, leaving 4 bases unmatched. This CDR3 spans 15 amino acids. Germline CDR1 is SGHRS and CDR2 is YFSETQ. The CDR3 loop reads CASAIAGGNTGELFF. Written as DNA, the CDR3 is TGCGCCAGCGCTATAGCGGGAGGGAACACCGGGGAGCTGTTTTTT.

The chain carries TRBV7-9 and TRBJ2-7, with D possibly matching TRBD1 (5 bases). The V end lost 1 base, the J end lost 2 bases, and 15 bases lay between the germline ends. CDR1 is SEHNR and CDR2 is FQNEAQ in the germline V gene (reference sequence). This CDR3 contains 16 residues. CDR3 sequence: CASSLEVSGITYEQYF. The CDR3 bases are TGTGCCAGCAGCTTAGAAGTTTCAGGGATCACCTACGAGCAGTACTTC. The full variable domain, with the rest looked up from reference TRBV7-9 and TRBJ2-7, is DTGVSQNPRHKITKRGQNVTFRCDPISEHNRLYWYRQTLGQGPEFLTYFQNEAQLEKSRLLSDRFSAERPKGSFSTLEIQRTEQGDSAMYLCASSLEVSGITYEQYFGPGTRLTVT.

In its sample, this clone was seen once. The rearrangement uses TRBV7-9 and TRBJ1-4; 10 bases are a match to TRBD1. The germline V gene has CDR1 SEHNR and CDR2 FQNEAQ (reference sequence). With 1 base clipped from V and 6 bases from J, the junction kept 8 bases outside the gene matches. CDR3 length: 17 residues. The CDR3, as DNA: TGTGCCAGCAGCTTAGGGGGGACAGGGGAGCTTGATGAAAAACTGTTTTTT. Protein: CASSLGGTGELDEKLFF.

The chain links TRBV10-3 to TRBJ2-7; 13 bases match TRBD2. V lost 2 bases and J lost 4; bases outside the gene matches: 2. This CDR3 is built from 15 residues. Germline assignment: CDR1 ENHRY and CDR2 SYGVKD. The CDR3 spells CAISEGTSGIYEQYF. The CDR3 bases are TGTGCCATCAGTGAGGGGACTAGCGGGATATACGAGCAGTACTTC.

This sequence joins TRBV6-5 and TRBJ1-5; D remains unclear. This CDR3 spans 15 amino acids. Germline V gene sequence: CDR1 MNHEY, CDR2 SVGAGI. Trimming removed 9 bases at V and 7 bases at J, with 22 bases between. The CDR3 is CASRRGGPRGQPQHF. The CDR3 nucleotides read TGTGCCAGTCGACGGGGTGGGCCCCGAGGACAGCCCCAGCATTTT.

CDR3 residues: CASSLSRYEQYF. The CDR3 DNA reads as TGTGCCAGCAGTTTATCGCGGTACGAGCAGTACTTC. The J gene is TRBJ2-7, the V gene TRBV28; D gene unclear. CDR1 and CDR2 (germline): MDHEN, SYDVKM. The germline V and J ends were trimmed by 1 base and 4 bases, with 5 bases remaining between them. This CDR3 has 12 amino acids.

The chain is built from TRBV6-6 and TRBJ1-5; 7 bases align to TRBD1. CDR3 length: 12 amino acids. J gave up 7 bases and V 5 bases, and 2 bases lay outside the gene matches. Germline V lookup: CDR1 MNHNY, CDR2 SVGAGI (reference sequence). The CDR3 DNA reads as TGTGCCAGCAGTGTGGACAGGCAGCCCCAGCATTTT. This gives the protein CASSVDRQPQHF.

J is TRBJ2-3 and V is TRBV7-9, with a weak D call TRBD2 (5 bases). The V and J ends lost 6 bases and 3 bases respectively, with 16 bases between them. The germline V gene encodes CDR1 SEHNR and CDR2 FQNEAQ (reference sequence). The CDR3 totals 15 residues. The CDR3 sequence: CASSLPGMSTDTQYF. As DNA, the CDR3 is TGTGCCAGCAGTCTTCCCGGGATGAGTACAGATACGCAGTATTTT. Full variable domain (missing parts from reference TRBV7-9 and TRBJ2-3): DTGVSQNPRHKITKRGQNVTFRCDPISEHNRLYWYRQTLGQGPEFLTYFQNEAQLEKSRLLSDRFSAERPKGSFSTLEIQRTEQGDSAMYLCASSLPGMSTDTQYFGPGTRLTVL.

This chain joins TRBV7-8 and TRBJ2-1, with unresolved D. V was cut by 5 bases and J by 3 bases, with 8 bases left in between. CDR3 length equals 13 residues. CDR1 and CDR2 (germline): SGHVS, FQNEAQ. CDR3 sequence (DNA): TGTGCCAGCAGCGCCGAGGACTACAATGAGCAGTTCTTC. As protein: CASSAEDYNEQFF.